A selection of T cell receptor beta chains follows, all from one sample in a study of graft-versus-host responses after intestinal transplantation. The protocol was immunoSEQ multiplex PCR, while the TCRdb copy is restricted to in-frame clones and leaves out a portion. The repertoire holds 75,000 to 100,000 clones, around four fifths seen once, with about 15% in the top ten. These TCRs' antigens remain unknown. The input for sequencing was unstimulated CD8+ T cells sorted from spleen or lymph node cells, taken before intestinal transplant. The source of these receptors is a human donor who received an intestinal transplant. Each CDR3 is given with its conserved first and last residue. Each record gives: V gene, J gene, D gene, CDR3 protein. D genes are given only for firm matches.

>TRBV11-3|TRBJ2-3|-
CASSPRGDSSTDTQYF
>TRBV5-6|TRBJ2-1|-
CASSLGGGARSYNEQFF
>TRBV18|TRBJ2-7|TRBD2
CASSRRLAGRVYEQYF
>TRBV13|TRBJ2-7|TRBD1
CASSAAGTGPYEQYF
>TRBV19|TRBJ1-5|-
CASSIKVGCWVCNQPQHF
>TRBV28|TRBJ2-7|TRBD2
CASSLYGTSVRSYEQYF
>TRBV7-6|TRBJ2-5|TRBD1
CASSLADRGQETQYF
>TRBV4-1|TRBJ2-1|TRBD2
CASSQERDGRWYNEQFF
>TRBV6-5|TRBJ2-1|TRBD2
CASSYSGTSGSNEQFF
>TRBV4-1|TRBJ2-7|TRBD1
CASSPHGTVGREQYF
>TRBV4-1|TRBJ2-1|TRBD2
CASSLIKGGLAGYNEQFF
>TRBV2|TRBJ2-2|TRBD1
CASSGWDRKKSCRGDTGELFF
>TRBV7-2|-|-
CASSLWSQAYEQYF
>TRBV5-4|TRBJ2-7|TRBD2
CASSLLAGGPAEQYF
>TRBV6-6|TRBJ2-1|-
CASSYSAEAYNEQFF
>TRBV6-5|-|-
CASSNFAGSGYEQYF
>TRBV9|TRBJ2-2|TRBD1
CASSPGTGGSGELFF
>TRBV7-6|TRBJ2-2|TRBD1
CASRWDRLNTGELFF
>TRBV6-1|TRBJ2-2|-
CASSEWVTGELFF
>TRBV7-9|TRBJ1-2|-
CASSLPARGDYGYTF
>TRBV7-3|TRBJ1-4|TRBD1
CASSIPTGVNEKLFF
>TRBV7-6|TRBJ2-5|TRBD2
CASSPGLAGAQETQYF
>TRBV27|TRBJ2-1|-
CASSLGGNEQFF
>TRBV5-6|TRBJ2-1|TRBD2
CASSFGTSWGYNEQFF
>TRBV25-1|TRBJ1-3|TRBD1
CASSATGIGGNTIYF
>TRBV7-6|TRBJ2-7|TRBD2
CASSLSGTIPGEQYF
>TRBV19|TRBJ2-6|-
CASSIRDGSSGANVLTF
>TRBV27|TRBJ2-1|-
CASSLSGAPNNEQFF
>TRBV7-3|TRBJ2-3|TRBD2
CASSIGTSGSTDTQYF
>TRBV7-7|TRBJ2-2|-
CASSPGTYTGELFF
>TRBV11-2|TRBJ2-5|TRBD2
CASSSFLAEQQETQYF
>TRBV7-2|TRBJ2-1|-
CASSLGPSSYNEQFF
>TRBV13|TRBJ2-7|TRBD1
CASSPPDRRSYEQYF
>TRBV15|TRBJ2-7|TRBD1
CATSRHRDSYYEQYF
>TRBV21-1|TRBJ2-3|-
CASSKARGGSETDTQYF